These T cell receptor beta chains were read from a single sample in a study of T cell changes during pregnancy in multiple sclerosis. The protocol was immunoSEQ multiplex PCR, while the TCRdb copy is restricted to in-frame clones and leaves out a portion. This sample has 95,000 to 100,000 clones, with 75% to 95% found just once. This material consisted of peripheral blood, taken in the second trimester of pregnancy. All receptors derive from a female donor with multiple sclerosis, enrolled in a pregnancy study. Each CDR3 is given without its conserved first and last residue. Clone size appears in some rows only: once, few, many, or a class for an expanded clone.

-,TRBJ2-1,TRBV5-1,ASSFYRRTSGNNEQF
-,TRBJ2-5,TRBV6-5,ASSSGLVAATQY
-,TRBJ1-5,TRBV27,ASSSTGWGQPQH
-,TRBJ1-4,TRBV2,ASRGGQGLNEKLF
-,TRBJ2-7,TRBV7-6,ASSLTPGLAGAGEQY
-,TRBJ2-7,TRBV18,ASSPAGGEQY
once,TRBJ2-3,TRBV5-1,ASSNGGGGRAADTQY
-,TRBJ2-1,TRBV29-1,SVELRWSEQF
-,TRBJ2-1,TRBV7-3,ASSPRGLFLDEQF
-,TRBJ2-1,TRBV5-6,ASSLDGNYNEQF
-,TRBJ1-5,TRBV29-1,SVTQGFGNQPQH
-,TRBJ1-2,TRBV9,ASSGPTGTDGYT
-,TRBJ2-5,TRBV18,ASSRYQETQY
-,TRBJ2-7,TRBV20-1,SATDTYEQY
-,TRBJ2-7,TRBV5-6,ASSLVLGQGAQEQY
-,TRBJ2-7,TRBV5-4,ASSSFNRGHYEQY
-,TRBJ2-7,TRBV29-1,SAQTGLTYEQY
-,TRBJ2-7,TRBV11-2,ASSLQTGGGGNEQY
-,TRBJ2-3,TRBV7-9,ASSSTLMREGSTDTQY
-,TRBJ2-7,TRBV10-3,ATGTGDYEQY
-,TRBJ2-1,TRBV7-9,ASSDRLDVGNEQF
-,TRBJ2-2,TRBV9,ASSPKRERANTGELF
-,TRBJ2-1,TRBV2,ASIGSQSLNEQF
-,TRBJ2-7,TRBV5-4,ASNPYGLASNEQY
-,TRBJ2-5,TRBV4-1,ASSLSGLLQETQY
once,TRBJ2-7,TRBV19,ASSTRRQTDEQY
-,TRBJ1-2,TRBV27,ASSPRDRVGGYT